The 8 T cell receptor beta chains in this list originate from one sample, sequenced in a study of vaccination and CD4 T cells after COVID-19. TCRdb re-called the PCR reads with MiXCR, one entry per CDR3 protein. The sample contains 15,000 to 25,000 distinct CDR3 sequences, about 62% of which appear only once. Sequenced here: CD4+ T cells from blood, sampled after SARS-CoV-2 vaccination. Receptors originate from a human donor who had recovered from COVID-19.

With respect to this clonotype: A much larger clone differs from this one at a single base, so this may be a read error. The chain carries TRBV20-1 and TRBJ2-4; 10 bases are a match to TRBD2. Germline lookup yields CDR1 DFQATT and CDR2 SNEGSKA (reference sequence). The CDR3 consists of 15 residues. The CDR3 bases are TGCGGTGCTACGGGGGCCCTAGCGGGAGCGGTCTTTCAGTACTTC. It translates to CGATGALAGAVFQYF.

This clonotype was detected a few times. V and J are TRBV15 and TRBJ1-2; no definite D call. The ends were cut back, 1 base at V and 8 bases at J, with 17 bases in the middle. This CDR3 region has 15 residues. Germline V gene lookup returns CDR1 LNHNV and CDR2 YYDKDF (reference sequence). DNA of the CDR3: TGTGCCACCAGCAGAGTTCGGACGGGAAACAGAGGCTACACCTTC. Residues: CATSRVRTGNRGYTF.

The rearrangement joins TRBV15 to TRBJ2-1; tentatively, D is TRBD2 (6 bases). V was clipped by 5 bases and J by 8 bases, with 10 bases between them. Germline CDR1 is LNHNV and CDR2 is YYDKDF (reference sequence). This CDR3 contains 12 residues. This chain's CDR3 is CATSWRADEQFF. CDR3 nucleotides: TGTGCCACCAGCTGGAGGGCCGATGAGCAGTTCTTC.

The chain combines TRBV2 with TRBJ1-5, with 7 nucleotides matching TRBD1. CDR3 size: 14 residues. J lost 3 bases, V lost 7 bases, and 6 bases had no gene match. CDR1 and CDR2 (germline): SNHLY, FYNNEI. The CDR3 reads CASKYGQANQPQHF. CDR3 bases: TGTGCCAGCAAATATGGACAGGCCAATCAGCCCCAGCATTTT. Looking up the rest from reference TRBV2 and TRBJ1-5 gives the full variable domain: EPEVTQTPSHQVTQMGQEVILRCVPISNHLYFYWYRQILGQKVEFLVSFYNNEISEKSEIFDDQFSVERPDGSNFTLKIRSTKLEDSAMYFCASKYGQANQPQHFGDGTRLSIL.

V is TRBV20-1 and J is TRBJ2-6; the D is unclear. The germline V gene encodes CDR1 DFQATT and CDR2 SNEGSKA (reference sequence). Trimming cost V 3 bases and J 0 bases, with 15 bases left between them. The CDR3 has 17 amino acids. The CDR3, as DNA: TGCAGTGCTAGGGATGGCGCTGCCCGCTCTGGGGCCAACGTCCTGACTTTC. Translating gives CSARDGAARSGANVLTF.

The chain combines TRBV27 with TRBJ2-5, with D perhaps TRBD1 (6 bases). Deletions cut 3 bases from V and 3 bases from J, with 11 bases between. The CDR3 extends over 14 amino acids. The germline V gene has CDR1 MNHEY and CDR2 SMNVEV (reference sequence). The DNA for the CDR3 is TGTGCCAGCAGTTTCCACGACAGGAAAGAGACCCAGTACTTC. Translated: CASSFHDRKETQYF.

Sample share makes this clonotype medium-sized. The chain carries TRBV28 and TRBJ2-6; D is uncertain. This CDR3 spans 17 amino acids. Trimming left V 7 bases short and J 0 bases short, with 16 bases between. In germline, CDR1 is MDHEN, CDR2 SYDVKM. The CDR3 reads CASNQQPSISGANVLTF. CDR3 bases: TGTGCCAGCAACCAACAGCCCAGCATCTCTGGGGCCAACGTCCTGACTTTC.

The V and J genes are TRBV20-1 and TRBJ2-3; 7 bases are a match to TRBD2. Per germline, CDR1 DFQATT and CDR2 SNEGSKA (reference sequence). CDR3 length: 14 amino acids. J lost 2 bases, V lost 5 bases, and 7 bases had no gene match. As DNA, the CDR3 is TGCAGTGCTCACGGGGGAGGGAACACAGATACGCAGTATTTT. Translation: CSAHGGGNTDTQYF.